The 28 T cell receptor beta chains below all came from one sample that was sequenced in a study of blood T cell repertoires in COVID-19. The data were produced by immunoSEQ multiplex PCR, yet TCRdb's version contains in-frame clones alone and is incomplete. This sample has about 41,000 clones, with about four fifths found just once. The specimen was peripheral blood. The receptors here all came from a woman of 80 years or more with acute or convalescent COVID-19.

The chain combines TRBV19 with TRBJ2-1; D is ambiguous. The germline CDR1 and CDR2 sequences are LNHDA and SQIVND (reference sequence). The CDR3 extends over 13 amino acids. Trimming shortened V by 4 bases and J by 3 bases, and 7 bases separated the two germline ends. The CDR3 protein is CASSTTGYNEQFF. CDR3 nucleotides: TGTGCCAGTAGTACGACTGGCTACAATGAGCAGTTCTTC.

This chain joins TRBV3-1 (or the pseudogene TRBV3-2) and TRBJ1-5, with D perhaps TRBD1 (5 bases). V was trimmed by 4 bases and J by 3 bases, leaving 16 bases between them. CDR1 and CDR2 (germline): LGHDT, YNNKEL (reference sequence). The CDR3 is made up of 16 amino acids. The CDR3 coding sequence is TGTGCCAGCAGCCCTGGGTCGCGGGGCCCCAATCAGCCCCAGCATTTT. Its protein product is CASSPGSRGPNQPQHF.

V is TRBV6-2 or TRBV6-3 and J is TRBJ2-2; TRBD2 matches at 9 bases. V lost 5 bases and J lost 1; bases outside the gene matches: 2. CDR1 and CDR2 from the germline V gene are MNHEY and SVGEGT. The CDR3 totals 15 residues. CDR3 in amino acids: CASSPTSGNTGELFF. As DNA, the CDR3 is TGTGCCAGCAGTCCGACTAGCGGGAACACCGGGGAGCTGTTTTTT.

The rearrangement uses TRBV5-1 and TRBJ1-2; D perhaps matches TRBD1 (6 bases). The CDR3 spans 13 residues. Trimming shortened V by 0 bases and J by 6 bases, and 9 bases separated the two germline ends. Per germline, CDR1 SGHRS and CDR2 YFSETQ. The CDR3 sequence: CASSLVAGDGYTF. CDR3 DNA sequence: TGCGCCAGCAGCTTGGTGGCAGGGGATGGCTACACCTTC.

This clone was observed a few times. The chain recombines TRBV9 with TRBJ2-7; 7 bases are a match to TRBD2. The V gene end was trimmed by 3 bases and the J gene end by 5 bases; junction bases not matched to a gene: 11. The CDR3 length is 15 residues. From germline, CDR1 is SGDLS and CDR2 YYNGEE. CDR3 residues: CASSERGGGMDEQYF. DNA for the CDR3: TGTGCCAGCAGCGAGCGGGGAGGAGGGATGGACGAGCAGTACTTC.

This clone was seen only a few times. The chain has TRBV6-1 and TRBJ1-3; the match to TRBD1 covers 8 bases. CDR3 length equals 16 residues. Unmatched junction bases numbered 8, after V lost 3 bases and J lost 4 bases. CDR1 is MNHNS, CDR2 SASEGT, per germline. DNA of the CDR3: TGTGCCAGCAGTGAGAACAGGGGGTTAAACGGAAACACCATATATTTT. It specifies CASSENRGLNGNTIYF.

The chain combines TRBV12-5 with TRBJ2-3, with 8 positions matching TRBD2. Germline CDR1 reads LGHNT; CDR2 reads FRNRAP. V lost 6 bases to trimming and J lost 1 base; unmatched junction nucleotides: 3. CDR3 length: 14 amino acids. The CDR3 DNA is TGTGCTAGTGGGGGACTAGGGGGCACAGATACGCAGTATTTT. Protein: CASGGLGGTDTQYF.

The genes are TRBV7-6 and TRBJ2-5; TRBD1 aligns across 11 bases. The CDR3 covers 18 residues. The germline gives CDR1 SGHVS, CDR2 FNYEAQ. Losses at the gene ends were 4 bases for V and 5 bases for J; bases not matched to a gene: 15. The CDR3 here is CASSSAPPGQGAGETQYF. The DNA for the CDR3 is TGTGCCAGCAGCTCCGCGCCGCCTGGACAGGGGGCCGGTGAGACCCAGTACTTC.

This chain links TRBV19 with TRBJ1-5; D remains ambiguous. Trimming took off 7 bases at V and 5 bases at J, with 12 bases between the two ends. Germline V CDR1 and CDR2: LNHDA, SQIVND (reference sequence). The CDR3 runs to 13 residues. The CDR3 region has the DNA TGTGCCAGTACAACGGGTAGAGATCAGCCCCAGCATTTT. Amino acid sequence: CASTTGRDQPQHF.

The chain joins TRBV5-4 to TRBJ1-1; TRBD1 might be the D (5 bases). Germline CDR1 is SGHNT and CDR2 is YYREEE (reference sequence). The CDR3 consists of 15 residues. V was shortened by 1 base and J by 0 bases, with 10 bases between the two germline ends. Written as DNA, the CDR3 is TGTGCCAGCAGCTTGTCGCGGGGCATGAACACTGAAGCTTTCTTT. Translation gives CASSLSRGMNTEAFF.

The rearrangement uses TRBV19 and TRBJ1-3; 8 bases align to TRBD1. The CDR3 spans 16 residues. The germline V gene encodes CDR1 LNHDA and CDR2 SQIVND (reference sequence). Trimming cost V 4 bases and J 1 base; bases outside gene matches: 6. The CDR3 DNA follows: TGTGCCAGTAGTACACGACAGGGGAGTTCTGGAAACACCATATATTTT. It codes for CASSTRQGSSGNTIYF.

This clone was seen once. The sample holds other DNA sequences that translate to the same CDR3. This CDR3 reads CASSLPDRNTEAFF. CDR3 DNA sequence: TGTGCCAGCAGCCTCCCGGACAGGAACACTGAAGCTTTCTTT. This chain uses TRBV3-1 (or the pseudogene TRBV3-2) with TRBJ1-1, with TRBD1 as a possible D gene (6 bases). Per the germline V gene, CDR1 is LGHDT and CDR2 is YNNKEL (reference sequence). The CDR3 extends over 14 amino acids. Trimming took off 4 bases at V and 1 base at J, with 10 bases between the two ends.

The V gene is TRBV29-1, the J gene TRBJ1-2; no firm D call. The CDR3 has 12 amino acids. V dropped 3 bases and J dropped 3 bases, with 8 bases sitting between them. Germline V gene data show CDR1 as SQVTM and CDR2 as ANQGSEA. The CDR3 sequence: CSVDGEHYGYTF. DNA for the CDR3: TGCAGCGTTGACGGGGAACACTATGGCTACACCTTC.

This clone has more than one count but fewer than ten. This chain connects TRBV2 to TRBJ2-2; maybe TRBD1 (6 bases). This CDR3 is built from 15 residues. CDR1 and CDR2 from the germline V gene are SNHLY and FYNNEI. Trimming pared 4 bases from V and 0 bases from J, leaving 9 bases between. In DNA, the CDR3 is TGTGCCAGCAGTGGGGGGACATCGAACACCGGGGAGCTGTTTTTT. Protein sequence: CASSGGTSNTGELFF.

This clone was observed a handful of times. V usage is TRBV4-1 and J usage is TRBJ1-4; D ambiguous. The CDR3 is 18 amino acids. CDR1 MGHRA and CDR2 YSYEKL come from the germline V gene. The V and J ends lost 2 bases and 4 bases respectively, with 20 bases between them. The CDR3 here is CASSQNRAGGSNNEKLFF. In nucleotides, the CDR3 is TGCGCCAGCAGCCAAAATCGGGCAGGCGGGTCCAATAATGAAAAACTGTTTTTT.

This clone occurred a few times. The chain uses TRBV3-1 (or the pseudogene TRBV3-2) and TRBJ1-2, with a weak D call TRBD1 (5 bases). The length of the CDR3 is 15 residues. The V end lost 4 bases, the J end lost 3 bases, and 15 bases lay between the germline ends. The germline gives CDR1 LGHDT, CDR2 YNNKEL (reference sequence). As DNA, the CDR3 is TGTGCCAGCAGCCTAGCGGTGGGGACTGACTATGGCTACACCTTC. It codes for CASSLAVGTDYGYTF.

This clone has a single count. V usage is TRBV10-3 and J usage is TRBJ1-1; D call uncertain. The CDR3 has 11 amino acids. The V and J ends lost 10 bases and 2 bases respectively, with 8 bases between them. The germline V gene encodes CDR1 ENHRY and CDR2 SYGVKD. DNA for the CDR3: TGTGCCAGTATGGGCAACACTGAAGCTTTCTTT. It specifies CASMGNTEAFF.

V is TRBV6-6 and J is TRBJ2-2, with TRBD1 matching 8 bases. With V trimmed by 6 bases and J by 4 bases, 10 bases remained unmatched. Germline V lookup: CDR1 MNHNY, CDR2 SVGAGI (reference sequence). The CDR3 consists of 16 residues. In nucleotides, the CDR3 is TGTGCCAGCAGGCCGGGACAGGTACTTCTCACCGGGGAGCTGTTTTTT. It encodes CASRPGQVLLTGELFF.

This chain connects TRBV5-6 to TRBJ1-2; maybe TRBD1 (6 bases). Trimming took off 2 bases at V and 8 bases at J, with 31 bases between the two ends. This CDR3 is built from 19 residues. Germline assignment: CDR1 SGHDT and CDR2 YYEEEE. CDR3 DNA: TGTGCCAGCAGCTTAGAGGGGGTATTCCAGGCTACCGGTATTGGAGGCTACACCTTC. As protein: CASSLEGVFQATGIGGYTF.

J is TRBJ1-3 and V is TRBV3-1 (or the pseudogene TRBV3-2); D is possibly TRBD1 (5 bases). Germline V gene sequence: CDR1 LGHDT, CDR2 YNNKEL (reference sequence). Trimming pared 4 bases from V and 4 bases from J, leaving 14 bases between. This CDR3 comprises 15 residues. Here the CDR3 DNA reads TGTGCCAGCAGCCGGGGGACTGGCGGGGGAAACACCATATATTTT. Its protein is CASSRGTGGGNTIYF.

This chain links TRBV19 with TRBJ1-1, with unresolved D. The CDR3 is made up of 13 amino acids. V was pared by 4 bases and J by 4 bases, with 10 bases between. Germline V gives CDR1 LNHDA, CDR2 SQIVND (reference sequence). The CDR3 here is CASSNREGTEAFF. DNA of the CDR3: TGTGCCAGTAGTAACCGAGAGGGCACTGAAGCTTTCTTT.

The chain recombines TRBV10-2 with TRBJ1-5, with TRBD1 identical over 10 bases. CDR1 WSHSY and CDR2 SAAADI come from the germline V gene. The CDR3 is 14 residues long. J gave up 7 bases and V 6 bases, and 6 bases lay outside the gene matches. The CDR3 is CASSPTGGMQPQHF. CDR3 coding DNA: TGCGCCAGCAGCCCGACAGGGGGCATGCAGCCCCAGCATTTT.

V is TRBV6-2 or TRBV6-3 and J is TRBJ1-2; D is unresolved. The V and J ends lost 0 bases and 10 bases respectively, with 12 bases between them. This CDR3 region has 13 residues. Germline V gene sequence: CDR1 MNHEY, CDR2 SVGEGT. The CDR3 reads CASSYSNLAVYTF. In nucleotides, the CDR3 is TGTGCCAGCAGTTACTCTAATCTGGCTGTCTACACCTTC.

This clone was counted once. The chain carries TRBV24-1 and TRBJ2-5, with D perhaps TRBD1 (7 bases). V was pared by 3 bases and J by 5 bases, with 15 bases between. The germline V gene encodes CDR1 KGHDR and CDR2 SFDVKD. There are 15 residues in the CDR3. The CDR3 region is CATSDPSRGDETQYF. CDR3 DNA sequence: TGTGCCACCAGTGATCCCAGCAGGGGGGATGAGACCCAGTACTTC.

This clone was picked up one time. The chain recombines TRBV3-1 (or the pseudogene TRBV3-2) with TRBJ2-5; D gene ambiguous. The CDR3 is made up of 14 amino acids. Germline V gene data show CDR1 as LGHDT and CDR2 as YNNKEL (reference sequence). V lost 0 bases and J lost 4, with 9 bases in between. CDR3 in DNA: TGTGCCAGCAGCCAAGACGCGGTAGCAGAGACCCAGTACTTC. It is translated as CASSQDAVAETQYF.

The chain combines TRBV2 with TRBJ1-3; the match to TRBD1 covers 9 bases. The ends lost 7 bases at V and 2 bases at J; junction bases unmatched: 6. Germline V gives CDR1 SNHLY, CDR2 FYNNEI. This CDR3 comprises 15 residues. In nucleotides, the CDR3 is TGTGCCAGCACGATGGACAGGGGCACTGGAAACACCATATATTTT. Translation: CASTMDRGTGNTIYF.

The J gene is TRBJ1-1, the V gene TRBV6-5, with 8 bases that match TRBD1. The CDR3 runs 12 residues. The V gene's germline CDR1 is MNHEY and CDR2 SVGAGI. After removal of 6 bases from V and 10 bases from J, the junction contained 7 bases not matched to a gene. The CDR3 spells CASRDRGIGAFF. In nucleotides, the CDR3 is TGTGCCAGCAGAGACAGGGGCATCGGAGCTTTCTTT.

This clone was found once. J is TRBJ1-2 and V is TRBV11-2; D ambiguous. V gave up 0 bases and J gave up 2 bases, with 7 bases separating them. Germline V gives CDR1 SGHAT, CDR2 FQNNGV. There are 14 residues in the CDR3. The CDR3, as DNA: TGTGCCAGCAGCTTAGACAGCGCAAACTATGGCTACACCTTC. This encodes CASSLDSANYGYTF. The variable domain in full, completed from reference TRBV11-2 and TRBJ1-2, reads EAGVAQSPRYKIIEKRQSVAFWCNPISGHATLYWYQQILGQGPKLLIQFQNNGVVDDSQLPKDRFSAERLKGVDSTLKIQPAKLEDSAVYLCASSLDSANYGYTFGSGTRLTVV.